A selection of T cell receptor beta chains follows, all from one sample in a study of cytomegalovirus exposure and HLA in healthy donors. The data were produced by immunoSEQ multiplex PCR, yet TCRdb's version contains in-frame clones alone and is incomplete. The sample lists under 150,000 clones, 70% to 80% seen once, with over 1.5% in the top ten. Sequenced material: PBMCs. These TCRs come from a young woman in good health and CMV-seronegative. CDR3s include the opening cysteine and the closing phenylalanine or tryptophan. A D gene is named only where the DNA matches it firmly. Rows may omit the clone size; those that give it use once, few, many or a size class.

d_call	clone_size	v_call	j_call	cdr3_nt	cdr3_aa
TRBD2	-	TRBV6-1	TRBJ2-5	TGTGCCAGCAGTGAAGCGCGGGGGGCACGGGAGACCCAGTACTTC	CASSEARGARETQYF
-	-	TRBV28	TRBJ1-1	TGTGCCAGCAGTTTATTTTCGGCTGCGGGGAACACTGAAGCTTTCTTT	CASSLFSAAGNTEAFF
TRBD1	few	TRBV10-2	TRBJ1-2	TGCGCCAGCAAAAGAGCCGGACAGGGAATATTTTATGGCTACACCTTC	CASKRAGQGIFYGYTF
-	-	TRBV27	TRBJ1-4	TGTGCCAGCCATCCTGCAGGGATCGGAAAACTGTTTTTT	CASHPAGIGKLFF
TRBD2	-	TRBV19	TRBJ2-1	TGTGCCAGTAGTTCCGGGACCGGGACTAGCGACAATGAGCAGTTCTTC	CASSSGTGTSDNEQFF
-	-	TRBV6-1	TRBJ2-3	TGTGCCAGCCTTCGAAAGGGGAATACGCAGTATTTT	CASLRKGNTQYF
-	once	TRBV23-1	TRBJ2-7	TGCGCCAGAGCTACCGTAGGACTCCCCTCCGAGCAGTACTTC	CARATVGLPSEQYF
-	-	TRBV5-6	TRBJ1-1	TGTGCCAGCAGCTTGGACGCGGGGGCAAACACTGAAGCTTTCTTT	CASSLDAGANTEAFF
TRBD1	-	TRBV27	TRBJ1-1	TGTGCCAGCGGAAGGGACAGGGCGACTGAAGCTTTCTTT	CASGRDRATEAFF
-	-	TRBV7-2	TRBJ2-7	TGTGCCAGCAGCTTAGTGGGGGGCGGGGGAGCTTTCGAGCAGTACTTC	CASSLVGGGGAFEQYF
-	-	TRBV13	TRBJ2-1	TGTGCCAGCGGGTTTTCGATCCCGGGTCGAAGTAATGAGCAGTTCTTC	CASGFSIPGRSNEQFF
-	-	TRBV27	TRBJ2-7	TGTGCCAGCAGTTTAATGGCAGGCCCCTACGAGCAGTACTTC	CASSLMAGPYEQYF
-	-	TRBV30	TRBJ1-5	TGTGCCTGGAGTGTAAGAGGCAGAAATCAGCCCCAGCATTTT	CAWSVRGRNQPQHF
TRBD1	-	TRBV6-1	TRBJ1-1	TGTGCCAGCAGTGAGGGAACAGGGGTAAACACTGAAGCTTTCTTT	CASSEGTGVNTEAFF
-	-	TRBV5-1	TRBJ2-5	TGCGCCAGCAGCCCGGGGGTGGAAGAGACCCAGTACTTC	CASSPGVEETQYF
TRBD1	-	TRBV7-3	TRBJ2-1	TGTGCCAGCAGCCCTCAGGGGGCCAATGAGCAGTTCTTC	CASSPQGANEQFF
TRBD1	-	TRBV5-1	TRBJ1-2	TGCGCCAGCAGCCCCGACAGGGTGAGGGAAAGTGGCTACACCTTC	CASSPDRVRESGYTF
TRBD1	-	TRBV27	TRBJ2-6	TGTGCCAGCAGTCCTTGGACAGGGCAGACGTGGGTTCGGGATGGGGCCAACGTCCTGACTTTC	CASSPWTGQTWVRDGANVLTF
-	few	TRBV7-6	TRBJ2-5	TGTGCCAGCAGCTTAGACAGGGACAAGGAGACCCAGTACTTC	CASSLDRDKETQYF
TRBD1	-	TRBV28	TRBJ1-4	TGTGCCAGCAGTTTCTTCGGACAGGGGCCTAATGAAAAACTGTTTTTT	CASSFFGQGPNEKLFF
TRBD1	few	TRBV28	TRBJ2-5	TGTGCCAGCAGAACCGGGACAGGAGAGACCCAGTACTTC	CASRTGTGETQYF
-	-	TRBV30	TRBJ1-4	TGTGCCTGGCACCTAAAGGGGTCTGGTGAAAAACTGTTTTTT	CAWHLKGSGEKLFF
-	-	TRBV7-9	TRBJ1-3	TGTGCCAGCAGCTCTTTACAGGGCCAACCTGGAAACACCATATATTTT	CASSSLQGQPGNTIYF
-	-	TRBV7-9	TRBJ2-2	TGTGCCAGCAAACAGGACAGCTCCAGGGAGCTGTTTTTT	CASKQDSSRELFF
TRBD2	few	TRBV4-1	TRBJ2-4	TGCGCCAGCAGCCAAGAATTGGCTAGCGGGGGCATTCAGTACTTC	CASSQELASGGIQYF
-	-	TRBV29-1	TRBJ1-2	TGCAGCGTTTTGGGGGCAGGGTACGGCTACACCTTC	CSVLGAGYGYTF
-	-	TRBV30	TRBJ2-1	TGTGCCTGGAGTCCACCGGGCAGGGCTAGCAATGAGCAGTTCTTC	CAWSPPGRASNEQFF
-	few	TRBV7-3	TRBJ2-5	TGTGCCAGCAGCTTACGAGGTACAGGGCAAGAGACCCAGTACTTC	CASSLRGTGQETQYF
TRBD1	few	TRBV5-6	TRBJ1-4	TGTGCCAGCAGCTTCGGAACAGGGGTGGGGGAAAAACTGTTTTTT	CASSFGTGVGEKLFF
-	-	TRBV7-7	TRBJ1-1	TGTGCTAGCAGCACGTTCGGACGGGAGAACACTGAAGCTTTCTTT	CASSTFGRENTEAFF
TRBD1	once	TRBV5-4	TRBJ1-1	TGTGCCAGCAGTGACAGGGGAGGGTGGAACACTGAAGCTTTCTTT	CASSDRGGWNTEAFF
-	-	TRBV14	TRBJ2-7	TGTGCCAGCAGGCGAGAAGAGGGCCCCTACGAGCAGTACTTC	CASRREEGPYEQYF
-	-	TRBV7-9	TRBJ1-5	TGTGCCAGCAGCCATGGGGCAGACCCAATCTATAGCAATCAGCCCCAGCATTTT	CASSHGADPIYSNQPQHF
TRBD2	-	TRBV7-6	TRBJ2-2	TGTGCCAGCAGCTCCCCGCTCGAGCGGGGGTACACCGGGGAGCTGTTTTTT	CASSSPLERGYTGELFF
TRBD1	-	TRBV5-1	TRBJ1-1	TGCGCCAGCAGCTTGGGCAGGGGGCTGAGCACTGAAGCTTTCTTT	CASSLGRGLSTEAFF
TRBD1	-	TRBV11-3	TRBJ2-2	TGTGCCAGCAGCCAGACAGGGGGCGGCGGGGAGCTGTTTTTT	CASSQTGGGGELFF
-	-	TRBV2	TRBJ1-5	TGTGCCAGCAGTCTTAAACAGGGTTATAGCAATCAGCCCCAGCATTTT	CASSLKQGYSNQPQHF
-	-	TRBV21-1	TRBJ1-1	TGTGCCAGCAGCAAAGCGCCAGGGCCCACTGAAGCTTTCTTT	CASSKAPGPTEAFF
-	-	TRBV30	TRBJ1-6	TGTGCCTGGAGTGTCCGGGTTACCGATTCACCCCTCCACTTT	CAWSVRVTDSPLHF
-	-	TRBV19	TRBJ2-7	TGTGCCAGTAGTTTTGGGACTTTTTACTCCTACGAGCAGTACTTC	CASSFGTFYSYEQYF
TRBD2	-	TRBV7-9	TRBJ2-1	TGTTCCAGCAGCTCGGGACTAGTTTTTCCGTTCTTC	CSSSSGLVFPFF
TRBD1	-	TRBV6-1	TRBJ1-2	TGTGCCAGCAGTGACAGGGGGCGCGCCTATGGCTACACCTTC	CASSDRGRAYGYTF
TRBD1	few	TRBV29-1	TRBJ2-1	TGCAGCGTTGCCGGGACAGCCTACAATGAGCAGTTCTTC	CSVAGTAYNEQFF
-	few	TRBV6-1	TRBJ1-1	TGTGCCAGCAGTGACGCGACAGGGAACACTGAAGCTTTCTTT	CASSDATGNTEAFF
-	-	TRBV6-6	TRBJ1-2	TGTGCCAGCAGTTACGTCGGGACTAACTATGGCTACACCTTC	CASSYVGTNYGYTF
-	once	TRBV15	TRBJ2-5	TGTGCCACCAGCAAGCCAAGCCGAGAGGAGACCCAGTACTTC	CATSKPSREETQYF
TRBD1	once	TRBV28	TRBJ1-5	TGTGCCAGCAGTATTAGACAGGGGGTAAATCAGCCCCAGCATTTT	CASSIRQGVNQPQHF
-	-	TRBV19	TRBJ1-2	TGTGCCAGTTCTTCCCGGGGAGACTATGGCTACACCTTC	CASSSRGDYGYTF
-	-	TRBV11-3	TRBJ2-7	TGTGCCAGCAGCTTAGAAAAGGGGGGGGGCGACTACGAGCAGTACTTC	CASSLEKGGGDYEQYF
-	-	TRBV7-2	TRBJ1-5	TGTGCCAGCAGCCTGGGCCCCCTCAGTCAAAATCAGCCCCAGCATTTT	CASSLGPLSQNQPQHF
TRBD1	-	TRBV10-3	TRBJ1-1	TGTGCCATCCGAATGGGACAGGGGGACACTGAAGCTTTCTTT	CAIRMGQGDTEAFF
-	-	TRBV9	TRBJ2-6	TGTGCCAGCACCGCGGGTTCTGGGGCCAACGTCCTGACTTTC	CASTAGSGANVLTF